Listed here is a single T cell receptor (beta chain). Its target is not known. This may come from a read error, since a much larger clone is one base off. These data come from a study of response to subunit inactivated influenza vaccine. Regarding the study as a whole: The study's authors posited that every seasonal influenza vaccination enlists few new T cells.

The CDR3 is made up of 15 amino acids. Trimming cost V 5 bases and J 7 bases, with 15 bases left between them. Germline CDR1 and CDR2: LGHDT and YNNKEL (reference sequence). Via MiXCR, TCRdb re-called the RT-PCR reads, giving one row per CDR3 protein. This sample yields some 520,000 distinct CDR3 sequences, of which 15% to 20% are seen a single time; 3% belongs to the top ten. The chain recombines TRBV3-1 with TRBJ1-6; D gene unclear. The TCR comes from a man between 50 and 75 years old who received an inactivated influenza vaccine. The sequencing here drew on CD4+ T cells sorted from PBMCs, taken approximately 25 months after vaccination. The CDR3 here is CASSSPLARNSPLHF. DNA of the CDR3: TGTGCCAGCAGCTCTCCCTTGGCGAGAAATTCACCCCTCCACTTT.